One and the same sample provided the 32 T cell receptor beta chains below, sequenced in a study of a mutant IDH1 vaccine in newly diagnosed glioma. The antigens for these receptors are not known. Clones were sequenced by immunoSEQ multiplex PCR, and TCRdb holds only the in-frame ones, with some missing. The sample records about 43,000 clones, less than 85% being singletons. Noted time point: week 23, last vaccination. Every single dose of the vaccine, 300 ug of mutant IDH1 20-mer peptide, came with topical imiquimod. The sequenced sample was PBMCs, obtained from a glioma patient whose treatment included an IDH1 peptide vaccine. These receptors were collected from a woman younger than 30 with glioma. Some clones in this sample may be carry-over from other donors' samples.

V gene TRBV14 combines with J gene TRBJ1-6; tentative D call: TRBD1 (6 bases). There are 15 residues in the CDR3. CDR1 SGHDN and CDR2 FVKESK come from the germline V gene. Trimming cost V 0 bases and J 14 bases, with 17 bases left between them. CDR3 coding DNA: TGTGCCAGCAGCCAAGACCGCGGCGGGGGCACTTCCCTCCACTTT. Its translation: CASSQDRGGGTSLHF.

The CDR3 DNA reads TGTGCCAGCAACATAGAACCGGGACAGATGAACACTGAAGCTTTCTTT. Its protein product is CASNIEPGQMNTEAFF. J is TRBJ1-1 and V is TRBV7-9; TRBD1 agrees at 7 bases. This CDR3 comprises 16 residues. V lost 7 bases to trimming and J lost 0 bases; unmatched junction nucleotides: 11. Germline V gene sequence: CDR1 SEHNR, CDR2 FQNEAQ (reference sequence). Together with reference TRBV7-9 and TRBJ1-1, the CDR3 gives the full variable domain: DTGVSQNPRHKITKRGQNVTFRCDPISEHNRLYWYRQTLGQGPEFLTYFQNEAQLEKSRLLSDRFSAERPKGSFSTLEIQRTEQGDSAMYLCASNIEPGQMNTEAFFGQGTRLTVV.

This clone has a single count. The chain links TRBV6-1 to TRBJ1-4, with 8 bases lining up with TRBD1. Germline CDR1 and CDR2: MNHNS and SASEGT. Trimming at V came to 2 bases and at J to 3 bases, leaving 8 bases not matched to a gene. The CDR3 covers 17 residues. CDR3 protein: CASSELGTGRSNEKLFF. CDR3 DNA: TGTGCCAGCAGTGAACTAGGGACAGGACGGTCTAATGAAAAACTGTTTTTT.

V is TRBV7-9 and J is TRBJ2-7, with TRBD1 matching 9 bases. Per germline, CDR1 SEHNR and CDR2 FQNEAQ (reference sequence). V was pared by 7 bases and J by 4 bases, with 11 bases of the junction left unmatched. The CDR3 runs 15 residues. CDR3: CASTTDGTGKYEQYF. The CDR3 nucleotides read TGTGCCAGCACTACCGACGGGACAGGGAAGTACGAGCAGTACTTC.

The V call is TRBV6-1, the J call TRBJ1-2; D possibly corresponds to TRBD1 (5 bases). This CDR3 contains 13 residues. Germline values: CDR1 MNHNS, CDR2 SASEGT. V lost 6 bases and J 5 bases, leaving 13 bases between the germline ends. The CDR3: CASSPGASYGYTF. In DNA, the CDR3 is TGTGCCAGCAGCCCTGGGGCCTCGTATGGCTACACCTTC.

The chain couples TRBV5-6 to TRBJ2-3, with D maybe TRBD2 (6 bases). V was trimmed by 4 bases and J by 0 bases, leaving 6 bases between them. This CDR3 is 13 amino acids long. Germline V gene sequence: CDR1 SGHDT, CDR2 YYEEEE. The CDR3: CASSGTSTDTQYF. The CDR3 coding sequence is TGTGCCAGCAGCGGGACTAGCACAGATACGCAGTATTTT. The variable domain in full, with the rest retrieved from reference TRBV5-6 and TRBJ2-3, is DAGVTQSPTHLIKTRGQQVTLRCSPKSGHDTVSWYQQALGQGPQFIFQYYEEEERQRGNFPDRFSGHQFPNYSSELNVNALLLGDSALYLCASSGTSTDTQYFGPGTRLTVL.

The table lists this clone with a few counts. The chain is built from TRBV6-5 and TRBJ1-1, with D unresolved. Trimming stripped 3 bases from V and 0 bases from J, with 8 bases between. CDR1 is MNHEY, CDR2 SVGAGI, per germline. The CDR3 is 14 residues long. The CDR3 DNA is TGTGCCAGCAGTTATAGTAAGGTGAACACTGAAGCTTTCTTT. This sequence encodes CASSYSKVNTEAFF.

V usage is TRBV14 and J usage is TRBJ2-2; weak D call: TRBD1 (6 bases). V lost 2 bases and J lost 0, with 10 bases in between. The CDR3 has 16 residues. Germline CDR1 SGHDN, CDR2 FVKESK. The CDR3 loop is CASSQQRTANTGELFF. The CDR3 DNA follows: TGTGCCAGCAGCCAACAACGGACAGCGAACACCGGGGAGCTGTTTTTT.

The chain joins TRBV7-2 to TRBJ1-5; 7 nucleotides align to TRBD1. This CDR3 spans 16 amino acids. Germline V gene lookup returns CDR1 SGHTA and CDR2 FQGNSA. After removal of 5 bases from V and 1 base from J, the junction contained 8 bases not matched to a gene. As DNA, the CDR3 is TGTGCCAGCAGCCTAGTAGGGGGCGGGAGCAATCAGCCCCAGCATTTT. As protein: CASSLVGGGSNQPQHF.

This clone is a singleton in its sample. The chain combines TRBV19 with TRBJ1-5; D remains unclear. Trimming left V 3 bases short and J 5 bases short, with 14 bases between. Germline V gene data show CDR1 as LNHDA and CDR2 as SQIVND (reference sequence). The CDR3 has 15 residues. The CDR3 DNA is TGTGCCAGTAGTATTGGTGACACACTGTATCAGCCCCAGCATTTT. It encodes CASSIGDTLYQPQHF.

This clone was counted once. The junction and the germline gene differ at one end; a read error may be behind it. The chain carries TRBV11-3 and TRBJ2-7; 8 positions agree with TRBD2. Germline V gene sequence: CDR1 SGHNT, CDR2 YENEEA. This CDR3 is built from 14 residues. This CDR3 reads CASTGGARESHTHF. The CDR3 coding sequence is TGTGCCAGCACGGGGGGGGCTCGCGAAAGCCATACCCACTTC.

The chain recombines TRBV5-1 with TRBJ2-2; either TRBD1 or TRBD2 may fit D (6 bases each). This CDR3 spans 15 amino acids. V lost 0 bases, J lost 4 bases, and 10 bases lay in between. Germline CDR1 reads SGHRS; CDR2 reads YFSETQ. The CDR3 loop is CASSLEGGSTGELFF. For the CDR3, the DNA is TGCGCCAGCAGCTTGGAGGGGGGTAGCACCGGGGAGCTGTTTTTT.

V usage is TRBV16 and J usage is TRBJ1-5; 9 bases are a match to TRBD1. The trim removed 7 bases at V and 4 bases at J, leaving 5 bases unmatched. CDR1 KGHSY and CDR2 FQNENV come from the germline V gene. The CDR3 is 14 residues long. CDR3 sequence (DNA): TGTGCCAGCACCCGGACAGGGGATAATCAGCCCCAGCATTTT. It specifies CASTRTGDNQPQHF.

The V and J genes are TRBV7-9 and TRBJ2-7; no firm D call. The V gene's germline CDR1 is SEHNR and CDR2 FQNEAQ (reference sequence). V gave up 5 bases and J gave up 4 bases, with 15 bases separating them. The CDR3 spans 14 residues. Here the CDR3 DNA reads TGTGCCAGCAGCCTCCCGTGGGGAAGTTACGAGCAGTACTTC. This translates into CASSLPWGSYEQYF. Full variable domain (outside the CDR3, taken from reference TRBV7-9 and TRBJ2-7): DTGVSQNPRHKITKRGQNVTFRCDPISEHNRLYWYRQTLGQGPEFLTYFQNEAQLEKSRLLSDRFSAERPKGSFSTLEIQRTEQGDSAMYLCASSLPWGSYEQYFGPGTRLTVT.

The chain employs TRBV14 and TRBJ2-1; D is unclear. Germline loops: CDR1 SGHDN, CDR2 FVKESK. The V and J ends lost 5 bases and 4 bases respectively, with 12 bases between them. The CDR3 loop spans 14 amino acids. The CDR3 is CASSSRLAYNEQFF. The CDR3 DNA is TGTGCCAGCAGCTCCCGACTCGCTTACAATGAGCAGTTCTTC.

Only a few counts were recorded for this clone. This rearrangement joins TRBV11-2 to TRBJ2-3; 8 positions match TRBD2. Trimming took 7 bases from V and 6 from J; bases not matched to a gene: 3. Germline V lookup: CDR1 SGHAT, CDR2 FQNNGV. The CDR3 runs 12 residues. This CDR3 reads CASNSGGDTQYF. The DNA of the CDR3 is TGTGCCAGCAATTCGGGGGGGGATACGCAGTATTTT.

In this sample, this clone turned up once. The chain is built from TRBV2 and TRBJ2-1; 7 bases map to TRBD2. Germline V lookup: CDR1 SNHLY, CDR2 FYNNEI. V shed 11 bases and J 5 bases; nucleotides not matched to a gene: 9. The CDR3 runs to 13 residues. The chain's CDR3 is CAAVAGPNNEQFF. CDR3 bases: TGTGCCGCAGTAGCGGGCCCAAACAATGAGCAGTTCTTC.

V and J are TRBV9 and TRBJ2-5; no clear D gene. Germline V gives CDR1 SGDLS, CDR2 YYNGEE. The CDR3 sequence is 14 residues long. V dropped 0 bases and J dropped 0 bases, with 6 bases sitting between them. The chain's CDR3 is CASSVGQNQETQYF. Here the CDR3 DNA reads TGTGCCAGCAGCGTAGGGCAAAACCAAGAGACCCAGTACTTC.

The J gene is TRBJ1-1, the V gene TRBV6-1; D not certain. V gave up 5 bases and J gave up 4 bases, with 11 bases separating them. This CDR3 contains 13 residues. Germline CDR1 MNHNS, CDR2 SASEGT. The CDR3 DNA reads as TGTGCCAGCAGTTCCGTTTTTAGCACTGAAGCTTTCTTT. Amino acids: CASSSVFSTEAFF.

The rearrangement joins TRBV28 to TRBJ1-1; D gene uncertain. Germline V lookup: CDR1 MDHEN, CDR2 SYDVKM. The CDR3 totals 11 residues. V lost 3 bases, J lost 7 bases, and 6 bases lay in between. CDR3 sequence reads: CASSLGFEAFF. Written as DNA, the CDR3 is TGTGCCAGCAGTTTGGGGTTTGAAGCTTTCTTT.

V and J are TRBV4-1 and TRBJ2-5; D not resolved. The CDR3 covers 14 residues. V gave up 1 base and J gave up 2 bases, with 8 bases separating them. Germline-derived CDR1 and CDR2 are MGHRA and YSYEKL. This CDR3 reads CASSQVGSQETQYF. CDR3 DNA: TGCGCCAGCAGCCAAGTGGGTAGTCAAGAGACCCAGTACTTC.

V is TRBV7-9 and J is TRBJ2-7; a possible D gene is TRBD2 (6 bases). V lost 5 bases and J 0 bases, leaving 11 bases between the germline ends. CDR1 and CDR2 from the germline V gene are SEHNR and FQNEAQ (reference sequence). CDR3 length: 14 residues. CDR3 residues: CASSLSGSSYEQYF. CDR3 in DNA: TGTGCCAGCAGCCTTAGCGGTTCCTCCTACGAGCAGTACTTC. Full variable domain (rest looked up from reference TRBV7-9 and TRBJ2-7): DTGVSQNPRHKITKRGQNVTFRCDPISEHNRLYWYRQTLGQGPEFLTYFQNEAQLEKSRLLSDRFSAERPKGSFSTLEIQRTEQGDSAMYLCASSLSGSSYEQYFGPGTRLTVT.

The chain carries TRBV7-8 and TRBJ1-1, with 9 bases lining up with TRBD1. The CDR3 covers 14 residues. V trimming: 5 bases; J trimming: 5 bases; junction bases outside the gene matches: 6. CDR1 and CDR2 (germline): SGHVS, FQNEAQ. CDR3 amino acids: CASSLDRGWTEAFF. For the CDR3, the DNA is TGTGCCAGCAGCCTTGACAGGGGGTGGACTGAAGCTTTCTTT.

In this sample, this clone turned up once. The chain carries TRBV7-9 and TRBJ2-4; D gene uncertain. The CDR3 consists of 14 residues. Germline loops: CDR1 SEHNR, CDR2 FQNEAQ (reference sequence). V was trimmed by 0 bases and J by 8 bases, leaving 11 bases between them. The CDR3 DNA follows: TGTGCCAGCAGCTTAGCGGCCCCACCCCACATTCAGTACTTC. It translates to CASSLAAPPHIQYF.

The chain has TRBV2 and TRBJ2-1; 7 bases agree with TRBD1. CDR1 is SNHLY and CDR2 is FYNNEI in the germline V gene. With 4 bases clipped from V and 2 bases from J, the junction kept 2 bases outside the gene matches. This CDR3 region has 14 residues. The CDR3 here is CASSGQGAYNEQFF. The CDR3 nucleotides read TGTGCCAGCAGTGGCCAGGGGGCCTACAATGAGCAGTTCTTC.

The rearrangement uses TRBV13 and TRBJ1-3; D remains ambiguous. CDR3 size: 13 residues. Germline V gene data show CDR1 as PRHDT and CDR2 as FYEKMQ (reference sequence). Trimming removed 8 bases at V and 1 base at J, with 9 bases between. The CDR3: CASGEGSGNTIYF. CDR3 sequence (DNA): TGTGCCAGCGGCGAGGGATCTGGAAACACCATATATTTT.

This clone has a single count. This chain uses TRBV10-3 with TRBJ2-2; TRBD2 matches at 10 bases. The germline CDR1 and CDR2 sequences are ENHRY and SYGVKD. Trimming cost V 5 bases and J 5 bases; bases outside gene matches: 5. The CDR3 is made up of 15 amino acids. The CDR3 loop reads CAISLAGEHTGELFF. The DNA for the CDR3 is TGTGCCATCAGTCTAGCGGGAGAACATACCGGGGAGCTGTTTTTT.

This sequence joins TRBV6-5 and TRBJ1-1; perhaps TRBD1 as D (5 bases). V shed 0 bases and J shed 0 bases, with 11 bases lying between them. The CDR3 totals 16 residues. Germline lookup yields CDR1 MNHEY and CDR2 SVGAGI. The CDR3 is CASSYSAGLMNTEAFF. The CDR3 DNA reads TGTGCCAGCAGTTACTCGGCAGGGCTCATGAACACTGAAGCTTTCTTT.

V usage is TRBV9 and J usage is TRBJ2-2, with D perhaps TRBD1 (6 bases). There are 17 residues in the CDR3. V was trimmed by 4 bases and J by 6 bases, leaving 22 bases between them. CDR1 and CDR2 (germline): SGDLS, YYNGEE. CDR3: CASSRSRGNNYPGELFF. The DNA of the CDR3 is TGTGCCAGCAGCCGGTCGAGGGGGAATAATTATCCCGGGGAGCTGTTTTTT.

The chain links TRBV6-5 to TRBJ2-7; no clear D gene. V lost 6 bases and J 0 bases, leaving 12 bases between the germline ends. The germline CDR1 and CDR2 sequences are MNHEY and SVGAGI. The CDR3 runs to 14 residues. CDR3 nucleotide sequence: TGTGCCAGCAGCCCCCAATCAAGCTCCTACGAGCAGTACTTC. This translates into CASSPQSSSYEQYF.

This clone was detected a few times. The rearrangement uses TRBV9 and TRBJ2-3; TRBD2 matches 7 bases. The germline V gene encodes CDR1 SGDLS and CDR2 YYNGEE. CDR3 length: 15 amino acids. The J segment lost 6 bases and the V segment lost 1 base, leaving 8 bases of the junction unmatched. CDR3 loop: CASSVSGTFSDTQYF. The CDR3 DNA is TGTGCCAGCAGCGTAAGCGGGACCTTCTCGGATACGCAGTATTTT.

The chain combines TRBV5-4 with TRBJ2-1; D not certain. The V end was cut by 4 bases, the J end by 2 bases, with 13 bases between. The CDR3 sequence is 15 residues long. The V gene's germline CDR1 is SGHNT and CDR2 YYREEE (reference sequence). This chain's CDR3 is CASSPGGRTYNEQFF. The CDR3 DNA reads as TGTGCCAGCAGCCCCGGCGGTCGAACCTACAATGAGCAGTTCTTC.